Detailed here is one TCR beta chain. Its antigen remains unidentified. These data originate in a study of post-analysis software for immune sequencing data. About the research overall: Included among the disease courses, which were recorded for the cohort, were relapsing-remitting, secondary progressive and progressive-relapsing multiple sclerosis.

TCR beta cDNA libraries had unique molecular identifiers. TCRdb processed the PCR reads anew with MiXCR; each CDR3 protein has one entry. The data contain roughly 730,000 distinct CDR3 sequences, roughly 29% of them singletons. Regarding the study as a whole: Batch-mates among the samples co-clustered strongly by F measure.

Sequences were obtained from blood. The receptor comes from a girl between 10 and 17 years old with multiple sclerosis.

The CDR3 DNA reads TGCGCCAGCAGCCAAGACGCCGGCTATAATTCACCCCTCCACTTT. Translation gives CASSQDAGYNSPLHF. The rearrangement links TRBV4-3 to TRBJ1-6; D uncertain. This CDR3 contains 15 residues. With 0 bases removed from V and 3 bases from J, the gap between germline ends came to 6 bases. Germline V lookup: CDR1 LGHNA, CDR2 YSLEER.